The 11 T cell receptor beta chains in this list originate from one sample, sequenced in a study of blood T cells in healthy people across ages. A second PCR, run for 7 to 11 cycles, used a sample-barcoded 5' primer plus a J-beta primer mix. TCRdb analysed the 5' RACE reads with MiXCR anew, one entry per CDR3 protein. The sample consists of about 560,000 distinct CDR3 sequences, about 27% of them appearing once. These data are also associated with another study on T cells of mothers and their children.

Sequencing input: blood. Receptor source: a boy aged 2-9 years in good health.

This clonotype was detected many times. This rearrangement joins TRBV6-2 or TRBV6-3 to TRBJ2-5; 7 bases are a match to TRBD2. This CDR3 is 13 amino acids long. Germline loops: CDR1 MNHEY, CDR2 SVGEGT. The junction had 8 bases not matched to a gene; V was cut back by 6 bases and J by 7 bases. CDR3 nucleotides: TGTGCCAGCAGGGGACTATCGGAGGCGACCCAGTACTTC. Its translation: CASRGLSEATQYF.

The chain joins TRBV5-1 to TRBJ1-3; 7 nucleotides agree with TRBD1. The CDR3 contains 14 residues. CDR1 SGHRS and CDR2 YFSETQ come from the germline V gene. With V trimmed by 4 bases and J by 4 bases, 5 bases remained unmatched. The DNA of the CDR3 is TGCGCCAGCAGCACGACAGGGTACGGAAACACCATATATTTT. This translates into CASSTTGYGNTIYF.

This rearrangement joins TRBV20-1 to TRBJ1-3, with D possibly matching TRBD1 (6 bases). The CDR3 extends over 17 amino acids. The germline V gene has CDR1 DFQATT and CDR2 SNEGSKA (reference sequence). Between the trimmed V and J ends, which lost 6 bases and 0 bases, there was a span of 21 bases. CDR3 nucleotide sequence: TGCAGTGCAAAGGTGTCCGGGGGCCCTAGCTCTGGAAACACCATATATTTT. As protein: CSAKVSGGPSSGNTIYF.

This clonotype was detected only a few times. The chain is built from TRBV6-2 or TRBV6-3 and TRBJ2-4, with 13 bases aligning to TRBD2. Germline CDR1 and CDR2: MNHEY and SVGEGT. The CDR3 runs to 17 residues. Trimming cost V 6 bases and J 0 bases; bases outside gene matches: 5. The CDR3 region is CASRGLAGPLAKNIQYF. CDR3 in DNA: TGTGCCAGCAGGGGACTAGCGGGACCTCTAGCCAAAAACATTCAGTACTTC.

This clonotype was recorded a few times. The genes are TRBV29-1 and TRBJ2-4; D is unclear. Germline CDR1 and CDR2: SQVTM and ANQGSEA. The CDR3 is 12 residues long. Trimming stripped 3 bases from V and 4 bases from J, with 7 bases between. The CDR3 DNA reads TGCAGCGTTGAGGCCGGGAAAAACATTCAGTACTTC. Protein sequence: CSVEAGKNIQYF.

The chain is built from TRBV15 and TRBJ1-6; D is ambiguous. The CDR3 is 15 amino acids. V was clipped by 3 bases and J by 10 bases, with 16 bases between them. Per the germline V gene, CDR1 is LNHNV and CDR2 is YYDKDF (reference sequence). CDR3 bases: TGTGCCACCAGCAGTTCCCTCCAGGCGGGCTCACCCCTCCACTTT. Translating it yields CATSSSLQAGSPLHF.

This clonotype has only a few counts. The chain combines TRBV3-1 with TRBJ2-3; D ambiguous. There are 11 residues in the CDR3. The V gene's germline CDR1 is LGHDT and CDR2 YNNKEL (reference sequence). Trimming took 6 bases from V and 5 from J, leaving 6 bases between them. The CDR3 coding sequence is TGTGCCAGCAGTTTGCAAGATACGCAGTATTTT. Translated, it gives CASSLQDTQYF.

There are a few counts of this clonotype. A read error may account for a junction end that differs from germline. The rearrangement uses TRBV7-2 and TRBJ2-5; D might be TRBD2 (5 bases). Germline V gene sequence: CDR1 SGHTA, CDR2 FQGNSA. The CDR3 length is 15 residues. The CDR3 spells CACSLALVLAGTQYF. DNA for the CDR3: TGTGCCTGCAGCTTAGCGCTAGTTTTGGCCGGGACCCAGTACTTC.

This clonotype was detected a few times. V usage is TRBV20-1 and J usage is TRBJ2-3, with D possibly being TRBD1 or TRBD2 (5 bases each). Germline V lookup: CDR1 DFQATT, CDR2 SNEGSKA (reference sequence). The germline V and J ends were trimmed by 0 bases and 4 bases, with 11 bases remaining between them. The CDR3 consists of 14 residues. In DNA form, the CDR3 reads TGCAGTGCTAGAGAAACAGGAGGTGCAGATACGCAGTATTTT. Translating it yields CSARETGGADTQYF.

A remark on this clonotype: It is likely a read error, because the conserved phenylalanine at the end of the CDR3 is missing. This rearrangement joins TRBV6-2 or TRBV6-3 to TRBJ2-7; D is uncertain. The CDR3 runs 11 residues. V was shortened by 5 bases and J by 7 bases, with 9 bases between the two germline ends. CDR1 is MNHEY and CDR2 is SVGEGT in the germline V gene. In DNA form, the CDR3 reads TGTGCCAGCAGTCGCTCGCAGGAGCAGTACCTC. It yields the protein CASSRSQEQYL.

This clonotype was counted a few times. V usage is TRBV2 and J usage is TRBJ2-2; maybe TRBD2 (5 bases). Trimming stripped 6 bases from V and 4 bases from J, with 18 bases between. Germline V lookup: CDR1 SNHLY, CDR2 FYNNEI. The CDR3 is made up of 16 amino acids. The CDR3 sequence: CASRPLTSLGTGELFF. For the CDR3, the DNA is TGTGCCAGCAGGCCCCTCACTAGTCTGGGCACCGGGGAGCTGTTTTTT.